The 13 T cell receptor beta chains presented below share a single source sample, sequenced in a study of graft-versus-host responses after intestinal transplantation. Clones were sequenced by immunoSEQ multiplex PCR, and TCRdb holds only the in-frame ones, with some missing. The sample holds about 92,000 clones, just over 90% seen once. Their recognized antigens are unknown. The sequencing used unstimulated CD8+ T cells sorted from spleen or lymph node cells, collected before intestinal transplant. Every receptor here comes from a human donor who received an intestinal transplant.

V is TRBV6-5 and J is TRBJ2-1; D is uncertain. The ends were cut back, 3 bases at V and 8 bases at J, with 5 bases in the middle. This CDR3 region has 11 residues. Germline V lookup: CDR1 MNHEY, CDR2 SVGAGI. In nucleotides, the CDR3 is TGTGCCAGCAGTTATGGGCATGAGCAGTTCTTC. This gives the protein CASSYGHEQFF.

In its sample, this clone was seen once. The rearrangement uses TRBV5-1 and TRBJ2-7, with TRBD2 matching over 12 bases. This CDR3 has 15 amino acids. Germline values: CDR1 SGHRS, CDR2 YFSETQ. V lost 0 bases, J lost 2 bases, and 0 bases stayed unmatched. This CDR3 reads CASSLGLAGAYEQYF. The CDR3 nucleotides are TGCGCCAGCAGCTTGGGACTAGCGGGGGCCTACGAGCAGTACTTC.

The CDR3 sequence is CASSEIKTGPEAFF. DNA for the CDR3: TGTGCCAGCAGCGAAATCAAGACAGGGCCTGAAGCTTTCTTT. This chain joins TRBV6-5 and TRBJ1-1, with 7 bases lining up with TRBD1. The germline gives CDR1 MNHEY, CDR2 SVGAGI. The CDR3 runs 14 residues. V trimming: 6 bases; J trimming: 6 bases; junction bases outside the gene matches: 10.

The J gene is TRBJ2-1, the V gene TRBV6-5; no firm D call. The germline CDR1 and CDR2 sequences are MNHEY and SVGAGI. With 8 bases removed from V and 3 bases from J, the gap between germline ends came to 8 bases. The CDR3 has 12 amino acids. CDR3 nucleotides: TGTGCCAGCTCTTATAGCTACAATGAGCAGTTCTTC. Amino acids: CASSYSYNEQFF.

The rearrangement joins TRBV28 to TRBJ2-5; tentatively, D is TRBD1 (6 bases). Germline CDR1 reads MDHEN; CDR2 reads SYDVKM. The CDR3 length is 16 residues. V was shortened by 3 bases and J by 5 bases, with 19 bases between the two germline ends. The DNA for the CDR3 is TGTGCCAGCAGTTTGGTTCCCCAGGGGAGTGGCGAGACCCAGTACTTC. This translates into CASSLVPQGSGETQYF. The full variable domain, in which reference TRBV28 and TRBJ2-5 provide the parts outside the CDR3, is DVKVTQSSRYLVKRTGEKVFLECVQDMDHENMFWYRQDPGLGLRLIYFSYDVKMKEKGDIPEGYSVSREKKERFSLILESASTNQTSMYLCASSLVPQGSGETQYFGPGTRLLVL.

In nucleotides, the CDR3 is TGTGCCAGCAGCGATACGACAGGAAGCTCCTACGAGCAGTACTTC. Its translation is CASSDTTGSSYEQYF. J is TRBJ2-7 and V is TRBV13; maybe TRBD1 (6 bases). The CDR3 consists of 15 residues. Trimming stripped 5 bases from V and 0 bases from J, with 14 bases between. CDR1 PRHDT and CDR2 FYEKMQ come from the germline V gene (reference sequence).

The V and J genes are TRBV7-6 and TRBJ2-7; tentatively, D is TRBD2 (5 bases). Between the trimmed V and J ends, which lost 6 bases and 7 bases, there was a span of 13 bases. The CDR3 length is 12 residues. The V gene's germline CDR1 is SGHVS and CDR2 FNYEAQ. CDR3 DNA: TGTGCCAGCAGTCCGGTTTCGGGGGAGCAGTACTTC. Translating it yields CASSPVSGEQYF.

The V call is TRBV30, the J call TRBJ1-2, with D possibly TRBD1 on 6 matching bases. The CDR3 length is 13 residues. Germline assignment: CDR1 GTSNPN and CDR2 SVGIG (reference sequence). V lost 3 bases and J lost 3, with 11 bases in between. CDR3 nucleotide sequence: TGTGCCTGGAGAAAGACAGGCGACTATGGCTACACCTTC. Residues: CAWRKTGDYGYTF.

CDR3 sequence reads: CASSLDFEAHSPDEQFF. The CDR3 DNA is TGCGCCAGCAGCTTGGATTTTGAGGCGCACTCCCCCGATGAGCAGTTCTTC. This rearrangement joins TRBV5-1 to TRBJ2-1; D call uncertain. This CDR3 spans 17 amino acids. V was clipped by 0 bases and J by 8 bases, with 21 bases between them. Germline loops: CDR1 SGHRS, CDR2 YFSETQ.

The chain recombines TRBV6-6 with TRBJ1-4, with TRBD1 matching over 8 bases. The CDR3 consists of 16 residues. Germline CDR1 MNHNY, CDR2 SVGAGI (reference sequence). After removal of 5 bases from V and 7 bases from J, the junction contained 12 bases not matched to a gene. CDR3 nucleotide sequence: TGTGCCAGCAGTCCCGAAGAACAGGGGGGGGCTGAAAAACTGTTTTTT. This gives the protein CASSPEEQGGAEKLFF.

The rearrangement links TRBV14 to TRBJ2-2; weak D call: TRBD2 (5 bases). V was cut by 4 bases and J by 0 bases, with 9 bases left in between. CDR1 is SGHDN and CDR2 is FVKESK in the germline V gene. This CDR3 contains 15 residues. This CDR3 is CASSLLGANTGELFF. In DNA, the CDR3 is TGTGCCAGCAGCCTCCTCGGGGCGAACACCGGGGAGCTGTTTTTT.

CDR3 DNA sequence: TGTGCCAGCAGCCGATGGGCGGGAGAAGACAATGAGCAGTTCTTC. Encoded protein: CASSRWAGEDNEQFF. The chain combines TRBV11-3 with TRBJ2-1; 7 nucleotides align to TRBD2. Trimming at V came to 5 bases and at J to 5 bases, leaving 9 bases not matched to a gene. CDR3 size: 15 residues. In germline, CDR1 is SGHNT, CDR2 YENEEA.

The CDR3 sequence is CASSLEVTAGEQYF. In DNA, the CDR3 is TGTGCCAGCAGCTTAGAGGTGACAGCGGGAGAGCAGTACTTC. This rearrangement joins TRBV11-2 to TRBJ2-7; 7 bases match TRBD2. Germline CDR1 and CDR2: SGHAT and FQNNGV. Trimming removed 0 bases from V and 7 bases from J; junction bases left unmatched: 6. The CDR3 runs 14 residues.